A selection of T cell receptor beta chains follows, all from one sample in a study of blood T cell repertoires in COVID-19. Only in-frame clones appear in the TCRdb table, and some are missing; sequencing was by immunoSEQ multiplex PCR. The table lists 250,000 to 350,000 clones, around 90% of them singletons. Sequencing was done on a sample of PBMCs or T cells enriched from blood (not recorded which). These receptors were collected from a young woman who had recovered from COVID-19. CDR3s include the opening cysteine and the closing phenylalanine or tryptophan. The order of the fields is V gene, clone size, J gene, D gene, CDR3 DNA, CDR3 protein. A D gene is named only where the DNA matches it firmly. Some rows have no size entry. The others give once, few or many, or a class for an expanded clone.

V gene: TRBV24-1
clone size: .
J gene: TRBJ2-3
D gene: .
CDR3 DNA: TGTGCCACCAGTAGACAGCTGGGAGATACGCAGTATTTT
CDR3 protein: CATSRQLGDTQYF

V gene: TRBV9
clone size: .
J gene: TRBJ2-2
D gene: TRBD1
CDR3 DNA: TGTGCCAGTTCTGGACAGGGGATCACCGGGGAGCTGTTTTTT
CDR3 protein: CASSGQGITGELFF

V gene: TRBV29-1
clone size: .
J gene: TRBJ2-7
D gene: TRBD1
CDR3 DNA: TGCAGCGTGGGCCCGGGGCCAGGGGGTTTCGGGCAGTACTTC
CDR3 protein: CSVGPGPGGFGQYF

V gene: TRBV14
clone size: .
J gene: TRBJ1-1
D gene: TRBD1
CDR3 DNA: TGTGCCAGCAGCACCGGGACAGTGATAGCAATGAACACTGAAGCTTTCTTT
CDR3 protein: CASSTGTVIAMNTEAFF

V gene: TRBV19
clone size: .
J gene: TRBJ1-1
D gene: .
CDR3 DNA: TGTGCCAGTAGTGCCCGACAGGTGAACACTGAAGCTTTCTTT
CDR3 protein: CASSARQVNTEAFF

V gene: TRBV24-1
clone size: .
J gene: TRBJ1-2
D gene: TRBD1
CDR3 DNA: TGTGCCACCCAAGACAGGGTTGATCGTGGCTACACCTTC
CDR3 protein: CATQDRVDRGYTF

V gene: TRBV28
clone size: .
J gene: TRBJ1-6
D gene: .
CDR3 DNA: TGTGCCAGCACCACGCCCAGGGCCCGCTATAATAATTCACCCCTCCACTTT
CDR3 protein: CASTTPRARYNNSPLHF

V gene: TRBV6-5
clone size: .
J gene: TRBJ1-2
D gene: TRBD1
CDR3 DNA: TGTGCCAGCAGTTACAGGGGGACAGGCATAGATGGCTACACCTTC
CDR3 protein: CASSYRGTGIDGYTF

V gene: TRBV29-1
clone size: once
J gene: TRBJ2-2
D gene: .
CDR3 DNA: TGCAGCGTCTCCGGCATTGCGGCCGGGGAGCTGTTTTTT
CDR3 protein: CSVSGIAAGELFF

V gene: TRBV6-5
clone size: .
J gene: TRBJ1-1
D gene: TRBD1
CDR3 DNA: TGTGCCAGCAGTTTCAGACAGGGTTGGACTGAAGCTTTCTTT
CDR3 protein: CASSFRQGWTEAFF

V gene: TRBV7-9
clone size: .
J gene: TRBJ2-1
D gene: TRBD2
CDR3 DNA: TGTGCCAGCGGGACTACCTACAATGAGCAGTTCTTC
CDR3 protein: CASGTTYNEQFF

V gene: TRBV7-8
clone size: .
J gene: TRBJ2-7
D gene: TRBD1
CDR3 DNA: TGTGCCAGCAGCTTAGTCCTCCTAGACAGGGTTCCCTACGAGCAGTACTTC
CDR3 protein: CASSLVLLDRVPYEQYF

V gene: TRBV28
clone size: .
J gene: TRBJ2-2
D gene: TRBD1
CDR3 DNA: TGTGCCAGCAGTTCTCCCCCCTCCGGGACAGGGTATGTCGGGGAGCTGTTTTTT
CDR3 protein: CASSSPPSGTGYVGELFF

V gene: TRBV5-1
clone size: few
J gene: TRBJ1-3
D gene: .
CDR3 DNA: TGCGCCAGCAGCTTAGACACAGGGCCTGGAAACACCATATATTTT
CDR3 protein: CASSLDTGPGNTIYF

V gene: TRBV2
clone size: once
J gene: TRBJ1-4
D gene: .
CDR3 DNA: TGTGCCAGCAGTACCAACCGGGGGGATGAAAAACTGTTTTTT
CDR3 protein: CASSTNRGDEKLFF

V gene: TRBV4-1
clone size: few
J gene: TRBJ1-2
D gene: .
CDR3 DNA: TGCGCCAGCAGCCAAGGGGCCATAACTAACTATGGCTACACCTTC
CDR3 protein: CASSQGAITNYGYTF

V gene: TRBV24-1
clone size: .
J gene: TRBJ2-5
D gene: .
CDR3 DNA: TGTGCCACCAGTGATTTCCGGGGGTCGGGTCCGGAGACCCAGTACTTC
CDR3 protein: CATSDFRGSGPETQYF

V gene: TRBV25-1
clone size: .
J gene: TRBJ2-7
D gene: .
CDR3 DNA: TGTGCCAGCAGTGACGTAAGGTCGGGCTACGAGCAGTACTTC
CDR3 protein: CASSDVRSGYEQYF

V gene: TRBV20-1
clone size: .
J gene: TRBJ1-1
D gene: .
CDR3 DNA: TGCAGTGCTAGTTCGAGTGGGGCCCAGGCTTTCTTT
CDR3 protein: CSASSSGAQAFF

V gene: TRBV28
clone size: .
J gene: TRBJ2-1
D gene: TRBD2
CDR3 DNA: TGTGCCAGCAGTTTATTACTAGCGCGGAATGAGCAGTTCTTC
CDR3 protein: CASSLLLARNEQFF

V gene: TRBV5-1
clone size: few
J gene: TRBJ1-1
D gene: .
CDR3 DNA: TGCGCCAGCAGCTACGACAGGCCTTATGGGAACACTGAAGCTTTCTTT
CDR3 protein: CASSYDRPYGNTEAFF

V gene: TRBV5-6
clone size: .
J gene: TRBJ2-3
D gene: TRBD1
CDR3 DNA: TGTGCCAGCAGCTTGGGAGGGGGCGGAAGCACAGATACGCAGTATTTT
CDR3 protein: CASSLGGGGSTDTQYF